Listed below are T cell receptor beta chains from one sample, sequenced in a study of blood T cell repertoires in COVID-19. Only in-frame clones appear in the TCRdb table, and some are missing; sequencing was by immunoSEQ multiplex PCR. The data contain nearly 50,000 clones, about 90% of them singletons. The sequenced sample was peripheral blood. The receptors stem from a woman aged 80 or over with COVID-19, enrolled during active disease. The conserved cysteine and the conserved F or W are not part of the CDR3 here. Fields, in order: CDR3 protein, clone size, V gene, CDR3 length. Only part of the rows carry a size: once, few, many, or a class if the clone is expanded.

CDR3: ASSLMGQNNNEQF
size: -
V: TRBV5-1
length: 13

CDR3: ASSQVPQGPQH
size: -
V: TRBV3-1/TRBV3-2
length: 11

CDR3: ASSLDRGSGNTIY
size: -
V: TRBV4-1
length: 13

CDR3: ASSYGTGGDYGYT
size: -
V: TRBV6-5
length: 13

CDR3: ATSAGDYTDTQY
size: once
V: TRBV24-1
length: 12

CDR3: ASSAQGAFGYT
size: -
V: TRBV12-3/TRBV12-4
length: 11

CDR3: ASSIGAGALNEKLF
size: -
V: TRBV19
length: 14

CDR3: ASTQGLWRGYT
size: -
V: TRBV12-3/TRBV12-4
length: 11

CDR3: ASSLTGRTDTQY
size: -
V: TRBV7-3
length: 12

CDR3: ASKSTGIYGYT
size: -
V: TRBV2
length: 11

CDR3: ASSPSGRATNEKLF
size: -
V: TRBV18
length: 14

CDR3: ASSPGGGGVYNEQF
size: -
V: TRBV4-1
length: 14

CDR3: ATSAQGGTEAF
size: -
V: TRBV15
length: 11

CDR3: ASSLLGQSYSNQPQH
size: -
V: TRBV7-2
length: 15

CDR3: ASSSTTDYSNQPQH
size: -
V: TRBV28
length: 14

CDR3: ASSDTPGQHFMNTEAF
size: -
V: TRBV23-1
length: 16

CDR3: ASGGGTGSPNTGELF
size: -
V: TRBV5-1
length: 15

CDR3: ASSSTVNQPQH
size: -
V: TRBV6-5
length: 11

CDR3: ASRPGGGANQPQH
size: -
V: TRBV6-5
length: 13

CDR3: ASSPGQGSLNTIY
size: -
V: TRBV18
length: 13

CDR3: ASSLSFGGGINEQF
size: -
V: TRBV7-2
length: 14

CDR3: ASTLGGRYNQPQH
size: -
V: TRBV28
length: 13

CDR3: ASRPTSGASGANVLT
size: -
V: TRBV5-1
length: 15

CDR3: AISESGLAGETQY
size: once
V: TRBV10-3
length: 13